The 5 T cell receptor beta chains reported below all come from one sample, sequenced in a study of cytomegalovirus exposure and HLA in healthy donors. Primers included in the PCR were 60 Vbeta and 13 Jbeta primers. Libraries were prepared by immunoSEQ multiplex PCR; TCRdb keeps only in-frame clonotypes and omits some of them. The table shows some 66,000 clones, with approximately 78% occurring only once. The specimen sequenced was PBMCs. These receptor sequences come from a woman aged 30 to 39 in good health and CMV-seronegative.

The chain joins TRBV19 to TRBJ1-1; 7 bases align to TRBD1. With V trimmed by 1 base and J by 1 base, 3 bases remained unmatched. Germline assignment: CDR1 LNHDA and CDR2 SQIVND (reference sequence). This CDR3 spans 15 amino acids. The CDR3, as DNA: TGTGCCAGTAGTATAGGGACAGGACAGAACACTGAAGCTTTCTTT. As protein: CASSIGTGQNTEAFF.

The chain is built from TRBV6-6 and TRBJ1-4; D might be TRBD1 (5 bases). This CDR3 comprises 15 residues. CDR1 MNHNY and CDR2 SVGAGI come from the germline V gene (reference sequence). The V end lost 6 bases, the J end lost 7 bases, and 18 bases lay between the germline ends. This CDR3 reads CASSLQPRVGEKLFF. CDR3 DNA sequence: TGTGCCAGCAGCCTTCAGCCCAGGGTGGGTGAAAAACTGTTTTTT.

This clone has a single count. CDR3 loop: CASSESTGVYENIQYF. The DNA of the CDR3 is TGCGCCAGCAGTGAGTCGACAGGGGTGTACGAAAACATTCAGTACTTC. The chain recombines TRBV10-2 with TRBJ2-4; 8 bases map to TRBD1. J was trimmed by 5 bases and V by 0 bases; bases with no gene match: 6. The length of the CDR3 is 16 residues. In germline, CDR1 is WSHSY, CDR2 SAAADI.

This clone appeared a few times. This chain joins TRBV29-1 and TRBJ2-3; 7 bases align to TRBD1. Germline V gives CDR1 SQVTM, CDR2 ANQGSEA. The CDR3 consists of 15 residues. Germline trimming cut 4 bases from V and 2 bases from J; bases unmatched to any gene: 9. The CDR3 DNA sequence: TGCAGCGTTGGGAAACAGGGGTTTTACACAGATACGCAGTATTTT. As protein: CSVGKQGFYTDTQYF.

V is TRBV13 and J is TRBJ1-3, with no clear D. The CDR3 has 14 amino acids. V dropped 0 bases and J dropped 11 bases, with 14 bases sitting between them. The germline V gene has CDR1 PRHDT and CDR2 FYEKMQ (reference sequence). The CDR3 loop is CASSLGSGAKAIYF. The DNA for the CDR3 is TGTGCCAGCAGCTTAGGATCCGGAGCGAAGGCCATATATTTT. The full variable domain, with the rest looked up from reference TRBV13 and TRBJ1-3, is AAGVIQSPRHLIKEKRETATLKCYPIPRHDTVYWYQQGPGQDPQFLISFYEKMQSDKGSIPDRFSAQQFSDYHSELNMSSLELGDSALYFCASSLGSGAKAIYFGEGSWLTVV.